This T cell receptor (beta chain) was captured by sequencing in a study of OX40 agonist ivuxolimab in advanced cancers. Background on the study: Head and neck, renal cell, melanoma or hepatocellular carcinoma were the cancers that dose-escalation patients had. Study-wide results and limits: Among the lowest levels of clonal expansion were found in partial responders at 0.1-3.0 mg/kg.

In regard to this clone: Antigen: not known.

Sequencing was performed with immunoSEQ multiplex PCR; in TCRdb, only in-frame clones are kept and a portion is missing. The sample has tens of thousands of clones, 75% to 90% seen once; the top ten hold 0.33%. Germline lookup yields CDR1 MDHEN and CDR2 SYDVKM. The junction had 15 bases not matched to a gene; V was cut back by 4 bases and J by 2 bases. The CDR3 is made up of 18 amino acids. The receptor was isolated from an adult with an advanced solid tumor such as melanoma, head and neck, liver or kidney cancer. The input for sequencing was CD4+ or CD8+ T cells sorted from blood, taken in a trial of the OX40 agonist ivuxolimab. This chain links TRBV28 with TRBJ2-7; 9 bases agree with TRBD2. CDR3 sequence reads: CASSWIPSSGTKAYEQYF. The CDR3, as DNA: TGTGCCAGCAGTTGGATTCCCTCTAGCGGGACTAAAGCCTACGAGCAGTACTTC.